This T cell receptor (beta chain) came from a study of T cell responses to AZD1222 COVID-19 vaccine. Comment on this clone: The antigen is unknown.

Sequencing used immunoSEQ multiplex PCR; TCRdb keeps in-frame clones, though not all of them. Among about 45,000 clones, approximately 83% were seen once, and the ten largest hold 15% to 20%. After removal of 1 base from V and 2 bases from J, the junction contained 4 bases not matched to a gene. This CDR3 contains 17 residues. Germline CDR1 and CDR2: LNHDA and SQIVND (reference sequence). General study points: Reportedly, close to half of spike-specific TCRs are directed against unmutated variant regions.

Sample: peripheral blood, taken 28 days after the second AZD1222 dose. This sequence was found in an adult who received the AZD1222 COVID-19 vaccine. The V call is TRBV19, the J call TRBJ2-5; 13 bases are shared with TRBD2. This chain's CDR3 is CASSIVPTSGGQETQYF. The CDR3 nucleotides read TGTGCCAGTAGTATAGTCCCGACTAGCGGGGGGCAAGAGACCCAGTACTTC. Together with reference TRBV19 and TRBJ2-5, the CDR3 gives the full variable domain: DGGITQSPKYLFRKEGQNVTLSCEQNLNHDAMYWYRQDPGQGLRLIYYSQIVNDFQKGDIAEGYSVSREKKESFPLTVTSAQKNPTAFYLCASSIVPTSGGQETQYFGPGTRLLVL.